This section outlines one T cell receptor beta chain sequence together with its context. Regarding time point: recipient sample about 28 days before transplant, after cytoreduction. The data belong to a study of T cell clonotyping in hematopoietic cell transplantation. Study at large: Pretransplant recipient samples were taken after cytoreduction.

Sequenced by immunoSEQ multiplex PCR; TCRdb stores in-frame clones only, minus some. The table has roughly 20,000 clones, roughly 86% seen once. The V and J ends lost 2 bases and 4 bases, in that order; junction bases with no gene match: 7. This CDR3 is built from 18 residues. Germline V gives CDR1 SGDLS, CDR2 YYNGEE. The source was peripheral blood mononuclear cells, collected before stem cell transplant. The source is a man aged 45-60 years with acute myeloid leukemia. Some clones in this sample may be carry-over from other donors' samples. The gene calls are TRBV9 and TRBJ2-2; 14 bases fit TRBD2. The CDR3 DNA sequence: TGTGCCAGCAGCGTGACTAGCGGGGGGGCCTTGGGCACCGGGGAGCTGTTTTTT. This encodes CASSVTSGGALGTGELFF.